This T cell receptor beta chain was sequenced during a study of blood T cell repertoires in COVID-19. Study-level background: Acute and convalescent COVID-19 samples came from the United States, Italy and Spain.

The count of this clone is one. Per the authors' pipeline: Cell counts per sample came from amplifying reference gene primers. Profiling relied on immunoSEQ multiplex PCR, and the TCRdb table lists in-frame clones only, not all of them. That table is the source of V, J and clone size, and D and trimming were worked out from the DNA. The table has 300,000 to 350,000 clones, around 90% seen once. The sequenced material came from peripheral blood. The receptor's source is a woman aged 18-30 years who had recovered from COVID-19.

In DNA form, the CDR3 reads TGTGCCAGCAGCCAGGGGGGGGCACGGACTGAAGCTTTCTTT. It codes for CASSQGGARTEAFF. The rearrangement joins TRBV3-1 (or the pseudogene TRBV3-2) to TRBJ1-1; weak D call: TRBD1 (6 bases). The CDR3 is 14 residues long. Germline V gene data show CDR1 as LGHDT and CDR2 as YNNKEL (reference sequence). Trimming removed 3 bases at V and 5 bases at J, with 13 bases between.